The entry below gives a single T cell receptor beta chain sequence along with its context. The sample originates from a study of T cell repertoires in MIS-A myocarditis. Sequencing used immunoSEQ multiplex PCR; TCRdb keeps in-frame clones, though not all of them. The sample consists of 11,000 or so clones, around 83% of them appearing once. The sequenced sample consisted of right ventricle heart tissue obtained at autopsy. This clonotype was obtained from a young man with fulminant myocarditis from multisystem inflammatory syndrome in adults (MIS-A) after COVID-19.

The CDR3 DNA follows: TGTGCCAGCAGCTTTGACAGGAGCACAGATACGCAGTATTTT. It yields the protein CASSFDRSTDTQYF. J is TRBJ2-3 and V is TRBV7-9, with D maybe TRBD1 (6 bases). The CDR3 spans 14 residues. Per the germline V gene, CDR1 is SEHNR and CDR2 is FQNEAQ (reference sequence). The germline V and J ends were trimmed by 3 bases and 0 bases, with 7 bases remaining between them.